This TCR beta chain was recorded in a study of cytomegalovirus exposure and HLA in healthy donors. Whole-study findings and limits: Across all donors, roughly uniform sequencing depth was an assumption of the presence/absence analyses. TCR beta V- and J-gene trimming, according to a later analysis, was linked to a missense DCLRE1C variant. Clonal expansion was found to be greater in HLA-associated TCR beta chains than in equally common others in a later analysis.

The PCR had 60 Vbeta and 13 Jbeta primers. Assay: immunoSEQ multiplex PCR; the TCRdb copy retains only in-frame clones and omits some. The sample shows approximately 110,000 clones, around 60% of them seen only once. Points on this clone: Antigen specificity is unknown.

After removal of 1 base from V and 5 bases from J, the junction contained 7 bases not matched to a gene. Germline CDR1 and CDR2: SEHNR and FQNEAQ (reference sequence). CDR3 length: 15 amino acids. The sequenced sample was PBMCs. This sequence was found in a man younger than 45 in good health and CMV-seropositive. The chain links TRBV7-9 to TRBJ1-2; TRBD1 matches at 7 bases. The chain's CDR3 is CASSLGGRQGYGYTF. The CDR3 DNA is TGTGCCAGCAGCTTAGGGGGGAGACAGGGTTATGGCTACACCTTC.